The 21 T cell receptor beta chains given below trace back to one sample, sequenced in a study of blood T cell repertoires in COVID-19. TCRdb's table, derived via immunoSEQ multiplex PCR, lists solely in-frame clones and lacks some. Among under 400,000 clones listed, 80% to 90% were seen once. Input material: PBMCs or T cells enriched from blood (not recorded which). Every receptor here comes from a woman aged 40 to 50 with acute COVID-19.

The chain combines TRBV10-2 with TRBJ1-5; D gene unclear. Trimming pared 2 bases from V and 3 bases from J, leaving 11 bases between. CDR1 WSHSY and CDR2 SAAADI come from the germline V gene. This CDR3 is 15 amino acids long. The CDR3 region has the DNA TGCGCCAGCAGTGAGGCGTCTCTCACCAATCAGCCCCAGCATTTT. It codes for CASSEASLTNQPQHF.

This clone was seen only once. V usage is TRBV6-5 and J usage is TRBJ1-1; possibly TRBD1 for D (6 bases). The CDR3 is 15 residues long. Germline V gene sequence: CDR1 MNHEY, CDR2 SVGAGI. V was pared by 6 bases and J by 2 bases, with 16 bases between. The CDR3: CASSPKGVVNTEAFF. CDR3 DNA: TGTGCCAGCAGCCCAAAGGGGGTCGTCAACACTGAAGCTTTCTTT.

This sequence joins TRBV3-1 (or the pseudogene TRBV3-2) and TRBJ2-7, with 8 bases matching TRBD2. The V gene end was trimmed by 3 bases and the J gene end by 1 base; junction bases not matched to a gene: 2. This CDR3 is built from 14 residues. The V gene's germline CDR1 is LGHDT and CDR2 YNNKEL (reference sequence). The CDR3 DNA follows: TGTGCCAGCAGCCATAGCGGGGCGTCCTACGAGCAGTACTTC. Amino acid sequence: CASSHSGASYEQYF.

This clone was seen more than once but under ten times. The chain uses TRBV19 and TRBJ2-1; 8 bases are shared with TRBD1. From germline, CDR1 is LNHDA and CDR2 SQIVND (reference sequence). Trimming cost V 3 bases and J 12 bases; bases outside gene matches: 4. The length of the CDR3 is 12 residues. This chain's CDR3 is CASSMDRVGQFF. As DNA, the CDR3 is TGTGCCAGTAGTATGGACAGGGTCGGGCAGTTCTTC.

V and J are TRBV27 and TRBJ2-2; 11 nucleotides match TRBD1. Germline loops: CDR1 MNHEY, CDR2 SMNVEV (reference sequence). V lost 5 bases to trimming and J lost 7 bases; unmatched junction nucleotides: 9. The CDR3 spans 16 residues. In DNA, the CDR3 is TGTGCCAGCAGTGTCCGGGACAGGGGGATTTTCGGGGAGCTGTTTTTT. Protein sequence: CASSVRDRGIFGELFF.

The chain couples TRBV2 to TRBJ1-1, with D hard to call. Germline CDR1 SNHLY, CDR2 FYNNEI. The CDR3 runs 13 residues. V lost 4 bases, J lost 11 bases, and 17 bases lay in between. CDR3 amino acids: CASSGGGRLRAFF. The CDR3 region has the DNA TGTGCCAGCAGTGGTGGAGGGAGATTGCGCGCTTTCTTT.

The chain combines TRBV14 with TRBJ1-6, with D unclear. The CDR3 loop spans 16 amino acids. V was clipped by 2 bases and J by 0 bases, with 8 bases between them. Per germline, CDR1 SGHDN and CDR2 FVKESK. The CDR3 spells CASSQLGSSYNSPLHF. The CDR3 DNA sequence: TGTGCCAGCAGCCAACTTGGTAGCTCCTATAATTCACCCCTCCACTTT. Looking up the rest from reference TRBV14 and TRBJ1-6 gives the full variable domain: EAGVTQFPSHSVIEKGQTVTLRCDPISGHDNLYWYRRVMGKEIKFLLHFVKESKQDESGMPNNRFLAERTGGTYSTLKVQPAELEDSGVYFCASSQLGSSYNSPLHFGNGTRLTVT.

The chain recombines TRBV3-1 (or the pseudogene TRBV3-2) with TRBJ2-2; tentative D call: TRBD1 (6 bases). The CDR3 consists of 16 residues. Germline loops: CDR1 LGHDT, CDR2 YNNKEL (reference sequence). The V gene lost 1 base and the J gene lost 1 base, with 10 bases spanning the gap. The CDR3 here is CASSQGKGQNTGELFF. The CDR3 DNA follows: TGTGCCAGCAGCCAAGGAAAGGGACAGAACACCGGGGAGCTGTTTTTT.

The CDR3 reads CASSQHLIAYRDRPNYGYTF. CDR3 bases: TGCGCCAGCAGCCAACATCTTATCGCTTACCGGGACAGACCTAACTATGGCTACACCTTC. The genes are TRBV4-1 and TRBJ1-2; 7 bases map to TRBD1. V was clipped by 2 bases and J by 0 bases; unmatched bases: 18. This CDR3 region has 20 residues. CDR1 is MGHRA, CDR2 YSYEKL, per germline.

In its sample, this clone was seen once. J is TRBJ1-5 and V is TRBV7-9, with a weak D call TRBD1 (5 bases). Germline V gene sequence: CDR1 SEHNR, CDR2 FQNEAQ (reference sequence). This CDR3 comprises 17 residues. V lost 2 bases and J lost 5, with 19 bases in between. CDR3 loop: CASSLSSQECGDQPQHF. Here the CDR3 DNA reads TGTGCCAGCAGCTTATCATCACAGGAATGTGGCGATCAGCCCCAGCATTTT.

The table lists this clone with a count of one. J is TRBJ2-5 and V is TRBV18, with TRBD2 matching over 11 bases. Germline-derived CDR1 and CDR2 are KGHSH and LQKENI. V shed 3 bases, J shed 0 bases, and the junction held 3 bases outside the gene matches. The CDR3 totals 16 residues. This chain's CDR3 is CASSPTSGTDQETQYF. CDR3 coding DNA: TGTGCCAGCTCACCGACTAGCGGGACCGACCAAGAGACCCAGTACTTC.

V gene TRBV5-1 combines with J gene TRBJ1-1; D may be TRBD1 (5 bases). From germline, CDR1 is SGHRS and CDR2 YFSETQ. The V and J ends lost 4 bases and 4 bases respectively, with 17 bases between them. This CDR3 is built from 15 residues. The CDR3: CASSRGNQGPTEAFF. The CDR3, as DNA: TGCGCCAGCAGCCGAGGCAATCAGGGCCCCACTGAAGCTTTCTTT.

The chain joins TRBV29-1 to TRBJ1-2; D might be TRBD1 (6 bases). Trimming left V 6 bases short and J 6 bases short, with 20 bases between. The CDR3 runs to 14 residues. The V gene's germline CDR1 is SQVTM and CDR2 ANQGSEA. The CDR3, as DNA: TGCAGCGTGACCGGGACACTCAAAAGGGATGGCTACACCTTC. Encoded protein: CSVTGTLKRDGYTF.

CDR3 nucleotides: TGTGCCATCAGTGGGCCGGACAGGGGTACGAATTCACCCCTCCACTTT. Its protein product is CAISGPDRGTNSPLHF. The gene calls are TRBV10-3 and TRBJ1-6; 9 bases fit TRBD1. Trimming cost V 4 bases and J 7 bases; bases outside gene matches: 8. Germline V gives CDR1 ENHRY, CDR2 SYGVKD. The CDR3 spans 16 residues.

CDR3 nucleotides: TGTGCCAGCAGACCCGGTACCACAGATACGCAGTATTTT. It encodes CASRPGTTDTQYF. The chain recombines TRBV6-5 with TRBJ2-3; unclear D gene. V lost 6 bases to trimming and J lost 2 bases, with 9 bases between them. The CDR3 covers 13 residues. Germline CDR1 is MNHEY and CDR2 is SVGAGI.

The genes are TRBV6-5 and TRBJ2-7; the match to TRBD2 covers 10 bases. The CDR3 consists of 13 residues. V lost 6 bases, J lost 6 bases, and 5 bases stayed unmatched. CDR1 is MNHEY, CDR2 SVGAGI, per germline. The CDR3 coding sequence is TGTGCCAGCAGACCTACTAGCGGGACCGAGCAGTACTTC. This gives the protein CASRPTSGTEQYF.

This clone was observed once. The J gene is TRBJ2-7, the V gene TRBV7-9; possible D gene TRBD1, 8 bases. The CDR3 loop spans 15 amino acids. Looked up from germline, CDR1 is SEHNR and CDR2 is FQNEAQ (reference sequence). V was clipped by 4 bases and J by 5 bases, with 18 bases between them. CDR3 sequence reads: CASSSYLTGGDEQYF. CDR3 DNA: TGTGCCAGCAGCTCTTACCTAACAGGGGGGGACGAGCAGTACTTC. Drawing the rest from reference TRBV7-9 and TRBJ2-7, the complete variable domain is DTGVSQNPRHKITKRGQNVTFRCDPISEHNRLYWYRQTLGQGPEFLTYFQNEAQLEKSRLLSDRFSAERPKGSFSTLEIQRTEQGDSAMYLCASSSYLTGGDEQYFGPGTRLTVT.

The CDR3 region is CASSQGPPSSATNEKLFF. CDR3 coding DNA: TGTGCCAGCAGCCAAGGTCCCCCGTCTTCAGCAACTAATGAAAAACTGTTTTTT. The chain couples TRBV3-1 (or the pseudogene TRBV3-2) to TRBJ1-4, with unresolved D. Trimming took 1 base from V and 0 from J, leaving 15 bases between them. CDR3 size: 18 residues. Per germline, CDR1 LGHDT and CDR2 YNNKEL (reference sequence).

The chain uses TRBV4-1 and TRBJ2-3; possible D gene TRBD2, 5 bases. This CDR3 is 15 amino acids long. Trimming took 0 bases from V and 1 from J, leaving 8 bases between them. Germline CDR1 reads MGHRA; CDR2 reads YSYEKL. CDR3 sequence reads: CASSQDGSGTDTQYF. The CDR3 DNA reads as TGCGCCAGCAGCCAAGACGGTAGCGGCACAGATACGCAGTATTTT.

The chain combines TRBV19 with TRBJ2-5; the match to TRBD2 covers 9 bases. CDR3 length: 16 amino acids. Germline V gives CDR1 LNHDA, CDR2 SQIVND (reference sequence). J gave up 5 bases and V 5 bases, and 12 bases lay outside the gene matches. The CDR3 coding sequence is TGTGCCAGTAGTCTCCCCCCCCTAGCGGGAATCGAGACCCAGTACTTC. Its translation is CASSLPPLAGIETQYF.

This sequence joins TRBV3-1 (or the pseudogene TRBV3-2) and TRBJ1-1; 7 bases agree with TRBD1. Germline V gives CDR1 LGHDT, CDR2 YNNKEL (reference sequence). The trim removed 1 base at V and 4 bases at J, leaving 3 bases unmatched. The CDR3 length is 14 residues. The CDR3 region is CASSQGQGATEAFF. In DNA form, the CDR3 reads TGTGCCAGCAGCCAAGGACAGGGAGCCACTGAAGCTTTCTTT.